This TCR beta chain was obtained from a study of Ad26.COV2.S vaccination and SARS-CoV-2 variants. Study in general: Intramuscular Ad26.COV2.S at 5x10^10 or 1x10^11 viral particles.

The assay was immunoSEQ multiplex PCR, and TCRdb's table has in-frame clones only and misses some. Among 300,000 to 400,000 clones listed, roughly 90% were seen once. CDR1 WNHNN and CDR2 SYGVQD come from the germline V gene (reference sequence). The germline V and J ends were trimmed by 10 bases and 9 bases, with 9 bases remaining between them. There are 10 residues in the CDR3. Documented treatment: approximately 18 received Ad26.COV2.S at low or high dose, single or two shots; five or six received placebo; per-sample allocation not given. Sampling occurred on day 63 after the first vaccine or placebo injection.

This chain connects TRBV10-1 to TRBJ2-2; D unresolved. This specimen consisted of peripheral blood, obtained in a trial of Ad26.COV2.S vaccine versus placebo. The TCR originated in a person aged 18-60 years who received the Ad26.COV2.S COVID-19 vaccine or a placebo. For the CDR3, the DNA is TGCGCCATTTTCTACAGGGAGCTGTTTTTT. Amino acid sequence: CAIFYRELFF.